These T cell receptor beta chains were read from a single sample in a study of memory CD4+ T cells and cytomegalovirus serostatus. Repertoires were generated with immunoSEQ multiplex PCR, while TCRdb's copy carries only in-frame clones and drops some. This table has some 66,000 clones, more than 75% appearing once. Sequenced sample: memory CD4+ T cells from blood. The receptors come from an adult in good health and CMV-seropositive. Each CDR3 is given with its conserved first and last residue. A D gene is named only where the DNA matches it firmly. Clone size is stated in some rows and not others, as once, few, many or a class when expanded.

j_call d_call v_call cdr3_length clone_size cdr3_nt cdr3_aa
TRBJ1-3 . TRBV19 16 . TGTGCCAGTAGTGCCCTCCAAGCGTCATCTGGAAACACCATATATTTT CASSALQASSGNTIYF
TRBJ1-1 . TRBV5-8 16 . TGTGCCAGCAGCTTGCTAATAGGACACTCGAACACTGAAGCTTTCTTT CASSLLIGHSNTEAFF
TRBJ2-6 . TRBV19 16 . TGTGCCAGTAGTATTTTAGAGGGGGGCAGGGCACGCGTCCTGACTTTC CASSILEGGRARVLTF
TRBJ1-2 . TRBV5-6 15 . TGTGCCAGCAGCTTAAGGGGTTCCCTTAACTATGGCTACACCTTC CASSLRGSLNYGYTF
TRBJ1-1 . TRBV30 14 . TGTGCCTGGAGTGTAGACCTGCGGAACACTGAAGCTTTCTTT CAWSVDLRNTEAFF
TRBJ1-5 . TRBV6-1 16 . TGTGCCAGCAGTGAAGGGGAGGGGCGGGAGCGTCAGCCCCAGCATTTT CASSEGEGRERQPQHF
TRBJ1-4 . TRBV30 12 . TGTGCCTGGGCCGGGGTTGATGAAAAACTGTTTTTT CAWAGVDEKLFF
TRBJ2-5 . TRBV2 13 once TGTGCCAGCAGTGAGCCGGCAGGGGAGACCCAGTACTTC CASSEPAGETQYF
TRBJ2-3 . TRBV9 13 few TGTGCCAGCAGCGCCTCTAGCACAGATACGCAGTATTTT CASSASSTDTQYF
TRBJ2-1 TRBD2 TRBV7-2 16 . TGTGCCAGCAGTTCACGGGGGGGCCGAAGTTGGAATGAGCAGTTCTTC CASSSRGGRSWNEQFF
TRBJ2-7 . TRBV10-3 16 . TGTGCCATCAGTGATGTGGCGGAGACGAACTCCTACGAGCAGTACTTC CAISDVAETNSYEQYF
TRBJ1-6 . TRBV30 16 . TGTGCCTGGAGTGCTGTCGGGGGATCCTATAATTCACCCCTCCACTTT CAWSAVGGSYNSPLHF
TRBJ1-1 TRBD1 TRBV5-4 20 once TGTGCCAGCAGCTTGGATCGACAGGGGCGCAGATTTAACATGAACACTGAAGCTTTCTTT CASSLDRQGRRFNMNTEAFF
TRBJ2-5 . TRBV29-1 14 . TGCAGCGTTGAACCCAAGAGGGGTCAAGAGACCCAGTACTTC CSVEPKRGQETQYF
TRBJ2-7 TRBD1 TRBV6-5 14 once TGTGCCAGCAGACTTCAGGGGGCGAGTGGCGAGCAGTACTTC CASRLQGASGEQYF
TRBJ1-4 . TRBV7-9 15 few TGTGCCAGCAGCTACGGTGATGCAACTAATGAAAAACTGTTTTTT CASSYGDATNEKLFF
TRBJ2-2 TRBD2 TRBV7-6 16 . TGTGCCAGCAGCTTAACTAGCGGGAGGAACACCGGGGAGCTGTTTTTT CASSLTSGRNTGELFF
TRBJ2-3 TRBD2 TRBV28 16 . TGTGCCAGCAGTGGGACTAGCGCGGGAGGGGCAGATACGCAGTATTTT CASSGTSAGGADTQYF
TRBJ2-7 . TRBV7-2 15 . TGTGCCAGCAGTTTCCTGGGCAGTTTTTCCTACGAGCAGTACTTC CASSFLGSFSYEQYF
TRBJ1-2 TRBD1 TRBV5-1 15 . TGCGCCAGCAGGGCCGGGACAGGGTACTCCTATGGCTACACCTTC CASRAGTGYSYGYTF
TRBJ2-1 TRBD2 TRBV19 16 . TGTGCCAGTAGTTCCCGGACTAGCGGGGGGTACAATGAGCAGTTCTTC CASSSRTSGGYNEQFF
TRBJ2-2 TRBD1 TRBV29-1 14 . TGCAGCGTCAGGACAGGGAGTATGGCCGGGGAGCTGTTTTTT CSVRTGSMAGELFF
TRBJ2-1 TRBD2 TRBV11-2 16 . TGTGCCAGCAGCTTAGGAAGAAGCGGGGGGGCTGGTGAGCAGTTCTTC CASSLGRSGGAGEQFF
TRBJ2-5 . TRBV2 12 . TGTGCCAGCAGTGAAAGTGTGGAGACCCAGTACTTC CASSESVETQYF
TRBJ1-1 . TRBV29-1 13 . TGCAGCGTCGTCAAACAGGGGAACACTGAAGCTTTCTTT CSVVKQGNTEAFF
TRBJ1-5 . TRBV27 14 . TGTGCCAGCAGTGCTCAAGGGGGGGGTCAGCCCCAGCATTTT CASSAQGGGQPQHF
TRBJ2-5 . TRBV7-8 14 . TGTGCCAGCAGCTTAGTTCCAGGGTTGGAGACCCAGTACTTC CASSLVPGLETQYF
TRBJ1-4 . TRBV14 15 . TGTGCCAGCAGCCCAACAGGGACGTCTAATGAAAAACTGTTTTTT CASSPTGTSNEKLFF
TRBJ1-1 TRBD1 TRBV4-2 14 . TGTGCCAGCAGCCTGGGACAGGGGGGCACTGAAGCTTTCTTT CASSLGQGGTEAFF
TRBJ2-3 . TRBV11-3 14 . TGTGCCAGCAGCTTGGGCTACAGCACAGATACGCAGTATTTT CASSLGYSTDTQYF
TRBJ1-2 . TRBV5-5 14 few TGTGCCAGCAGCTTGGACACAGGGTTTTATGGCTACACCTTC CASSLDTGFYGYTF
TRBJ2-5 TRBD1 TRBV7-9 13 many TGTGCCAGCCACAGGGACAGCCAAGAGACCCAGTACTTC CASHRDSQETQYF
TRBJ1-1 TRBD1 TRBV30 14 . TGTGCCTGGAGTATTCCCGGGACAGGGGGCTTGGCTTTCTTT CAWSIPGTGGLAFF
TRBJ1-1 . TRBV7-9 14 . TGTGCCAGCAGCTTGTCGAAGGGAAACACTGAAGCTTTCTTT CASSLSKGNTEAFF
TRBJ2-2 . TRBV5-1 14 few TGCGCCAGCAGCCCTAAAACGAACACCGGGGAGCTGTTTTTT CASSPKTNTGELFF
TRBJ2-1 TRBD1 TRBV4-2 15 few TGTGCCAGCAGCCAAGATGGGACAGAAAACAATGAGCAGTTCTTC CASSQDGTENNEQFF
TRBJ1-1 . TRBV5-1 18 once TGCGCCAGCAGCTTGGCCCTTGACAGGAGCGTTGAGAACACTGAAGCTTTCTTT CASSLALDRSVENTEAFF
TRBJ2-2 TRBD1 TRBV5-1 18 . TGCGCCAGCAGCTTTCCGAGACAGGGGGCCCCGAACACCGGGGAGCTGTTTTTT CASSFPRQGAPNTGELFF
TRBJ1-1 TRBD1 TRBV18 16 . TGTGCCAGCTCACCACGGACAGGGAGAAGTAACACTGAAGCTTTCTTT CASSPRTGRSNTEAFF
TRBJ2-7 . TRBV18 13 . TGTGCCAGCTCACGAGCGCCCGACTGCGAGCAGTACTTC CASSRAPDCEQYF
TRBJ1-1 . TRBV18 13 . TGTGCCAGCTCGAACAGGGTGAACACTGAAGCTTTCTTT CASSNRVNTEAFF
TRBJ1-1 . TRBV16 13 . TGTGCCAGCAGGAAGTTCACGAACACTGAAGCTTTCTTT CASRKFTNTEAFF
TRBJ2-2 . TRBV7-2 14 . TGTGCCAGCAGGGATCGGGCAGGAGCCGGGGGGCTGTTTTTT CASRDRAGAGGLFF